This T cell receptor beta chain came from a study of OX40 agonist ivuxolimab in advanced cancers. The V gene's germline CDR1 is SGDLS and CDR2 YYNGEE. This CDR3 has 14 residues. V shed 3 bases and J 1 base; nucleotides not matched to a gene: 2. The method was immunoSEQ multiplex PCR; TCRdb's version includes in-frame clones alone and lacks a portion of them. The sample carries about 54,000 clones, 75% to 95% recorded once. This clonotype was obtained from an adult with an advanced solid tumor such as melanoma, head and neck, liver or kidney cancer. This sample comprised CD4+ or CD8+ T cells sorted from blood, obtained in a trial of the OX40 agonist ivuxolimab. The chain links TRBV9 to TRBJ2-3; 7 bases agree with TRBD1. This chain's CDR3 is CASSGTGGTDTQYF. CDR3 nucleotide sequence: TGTGCCAGCAGCGGAACAGGGGGCACAGATACGCAGTATTTT.